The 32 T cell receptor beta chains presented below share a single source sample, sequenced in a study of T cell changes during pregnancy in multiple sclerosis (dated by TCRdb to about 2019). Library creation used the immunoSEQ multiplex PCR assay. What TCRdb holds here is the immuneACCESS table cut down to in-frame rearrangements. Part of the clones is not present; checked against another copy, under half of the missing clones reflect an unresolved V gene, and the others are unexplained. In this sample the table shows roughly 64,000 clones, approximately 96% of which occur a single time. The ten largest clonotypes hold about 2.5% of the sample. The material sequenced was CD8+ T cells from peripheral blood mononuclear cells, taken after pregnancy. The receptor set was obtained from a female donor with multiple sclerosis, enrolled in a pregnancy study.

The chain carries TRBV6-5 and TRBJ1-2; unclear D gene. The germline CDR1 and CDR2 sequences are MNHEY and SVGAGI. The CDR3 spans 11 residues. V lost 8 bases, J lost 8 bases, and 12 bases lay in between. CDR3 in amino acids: CASGGVGGYTF. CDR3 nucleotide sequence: TGTGCCAGCGGAGGAGTGGGCGGCTACACCTTC.

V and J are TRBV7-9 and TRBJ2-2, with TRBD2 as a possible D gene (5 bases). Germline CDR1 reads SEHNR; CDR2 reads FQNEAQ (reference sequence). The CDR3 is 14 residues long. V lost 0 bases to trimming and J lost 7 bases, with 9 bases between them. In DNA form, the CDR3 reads TGTGCCAGCAGCTTAGCGGGAGTGGACGGGGAGCTGTTTTTT. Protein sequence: CASSLAGVDGELFF.

This CDR3 reads CASSEGQEYEQYF. CDR3 bases: TGTGCCAGCAGCGAGGGACAGGAATACGAGCAGTACTTC. This chain joins TRBV9 and TRBJ2-7; TRBD1 matches at 8 bases. Germline V gene data show CDR1 as SGDLS and CDR2 as YYNGEE. The CDR3 is made up of 13 amino acids. V was pared by 3 bases and J by 4 bases, with 3 bases of the junction left unmatched.

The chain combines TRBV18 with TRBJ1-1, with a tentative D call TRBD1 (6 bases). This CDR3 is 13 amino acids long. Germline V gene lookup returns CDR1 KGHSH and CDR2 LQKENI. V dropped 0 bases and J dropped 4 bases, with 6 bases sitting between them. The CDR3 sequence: CASSPPGGTEAFF. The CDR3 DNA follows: TGTGCCAGCTCACCACCAGGGGGCACTGAAGCTTTCTTT. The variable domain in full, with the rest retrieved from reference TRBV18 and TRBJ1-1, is NAGVMQNPRHLVRRRGQEARLRCSPMKGHSHVYWYRQLPEEGLKFMVYLQKENIIDESGMPKERFSAEFPKEGPSILRIQQVVRGDSAAYFCASSPPGGTEAFFGQGTRLTVV.

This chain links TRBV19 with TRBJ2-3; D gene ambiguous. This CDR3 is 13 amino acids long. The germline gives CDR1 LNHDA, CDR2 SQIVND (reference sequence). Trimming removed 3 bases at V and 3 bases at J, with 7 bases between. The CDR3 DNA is TGTGCCAGTAGTATGTGGCCTACAGATACGCAGTATTTT. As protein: CASSMWPTDTQYF.

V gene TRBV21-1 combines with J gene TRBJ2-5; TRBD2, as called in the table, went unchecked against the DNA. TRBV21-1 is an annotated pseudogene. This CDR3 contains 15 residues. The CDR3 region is CASSKETGGGETQYF. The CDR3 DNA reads TGTGCCAGCAGCAAAGAAACGGGAGGAGGAGAGACCCAGTACTTC.

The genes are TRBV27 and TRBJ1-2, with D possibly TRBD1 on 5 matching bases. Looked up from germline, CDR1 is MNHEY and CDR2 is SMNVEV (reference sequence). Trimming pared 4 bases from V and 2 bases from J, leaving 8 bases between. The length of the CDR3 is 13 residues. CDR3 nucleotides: TGTGCCAGCAGTTCCGGGGGAAACTATGGCTACACCTTC. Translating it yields CASSSGGNYGYTF.

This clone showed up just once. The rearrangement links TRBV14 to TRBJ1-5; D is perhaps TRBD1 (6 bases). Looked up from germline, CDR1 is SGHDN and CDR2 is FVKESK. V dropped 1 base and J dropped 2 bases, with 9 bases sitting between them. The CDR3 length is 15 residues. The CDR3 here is CASSQGGLGNQPQHF. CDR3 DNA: TGTGCCAGCAGCCAAGGGGGGCTCGGCAATCAGCCCCAGCATTTT.

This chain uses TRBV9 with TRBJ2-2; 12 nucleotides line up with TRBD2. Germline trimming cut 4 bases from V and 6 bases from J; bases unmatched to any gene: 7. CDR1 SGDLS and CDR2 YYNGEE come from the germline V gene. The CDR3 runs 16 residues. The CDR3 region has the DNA TGTGCCAGCAGCCCCCGACGACTAGCGGGAGCCGGGGAGCTGTTTTTT. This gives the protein CASSPRRLAGAGELFF.

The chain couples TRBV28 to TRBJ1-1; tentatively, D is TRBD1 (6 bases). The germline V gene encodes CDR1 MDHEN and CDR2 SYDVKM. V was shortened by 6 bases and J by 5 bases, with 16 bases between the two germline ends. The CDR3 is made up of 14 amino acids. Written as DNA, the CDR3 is TGTGCCAGCAGAGCTCACCCAGGGGAGACTGAAGCTTTCTTT. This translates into CASRAHPGETEAFF.

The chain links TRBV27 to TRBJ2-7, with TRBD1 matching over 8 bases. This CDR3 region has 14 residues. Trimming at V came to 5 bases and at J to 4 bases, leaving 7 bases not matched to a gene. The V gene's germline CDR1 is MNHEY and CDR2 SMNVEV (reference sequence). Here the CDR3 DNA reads TGTGCCAGCAGTCAAGGGGACAGGAGGTACGAGCAGTACTTC. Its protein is CASSQGDRRYEQYF.

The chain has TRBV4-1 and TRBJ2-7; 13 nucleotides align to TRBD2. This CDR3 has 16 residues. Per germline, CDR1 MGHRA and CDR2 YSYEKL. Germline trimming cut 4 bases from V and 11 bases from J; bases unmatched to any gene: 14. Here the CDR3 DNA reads TGCGCCAGCAGCCCGGGAGGACTAGCGGGAGCTCCTGGGAAGTACTTC. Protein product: CASSPGGLAGAPGKYF.

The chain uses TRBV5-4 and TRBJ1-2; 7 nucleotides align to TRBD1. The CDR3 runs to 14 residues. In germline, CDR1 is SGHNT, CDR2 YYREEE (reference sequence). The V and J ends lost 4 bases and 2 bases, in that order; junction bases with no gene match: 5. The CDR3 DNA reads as TGTGCCAGCAGCACCTTCAGGGGGAACTATGGCTACACCTTC. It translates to CASSTFRGNYGYTF.

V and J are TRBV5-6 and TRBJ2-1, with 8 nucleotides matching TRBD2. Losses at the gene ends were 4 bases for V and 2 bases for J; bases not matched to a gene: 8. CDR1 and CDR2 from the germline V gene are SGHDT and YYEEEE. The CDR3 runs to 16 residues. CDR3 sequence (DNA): TGTGCCAGCAGCACGGGAGGGCAAGCCCCCTACAATGAGCAGTTCTTC. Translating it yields CASSTGGQAPYNEQFF.

The CDR3 spells CASSRTSEWLSTDTQYF. CDR3 bases: TGTGCCAGCAGCAGGACTAGCGAGTGGCTTAGCACAGATACGCAGTATTTT. The chain carries TRBV28 and TRBJ2-3; TRBD2 matches 9 bases. Per the germline V gene, CDR1 is MDHEN and CDR2 is SYDVKM. J was trimmed by 0 bases and V by 6 bases; bases with no gene match: 10. The CDR3 extends over 17 amino acids.

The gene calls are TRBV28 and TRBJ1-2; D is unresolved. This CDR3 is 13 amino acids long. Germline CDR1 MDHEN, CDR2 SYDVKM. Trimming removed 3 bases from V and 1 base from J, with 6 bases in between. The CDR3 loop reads CASSFEGNYGYTF. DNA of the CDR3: TGTGCCAGCAGTTTTGAGGGTAACTATGGCTACACCTTC.

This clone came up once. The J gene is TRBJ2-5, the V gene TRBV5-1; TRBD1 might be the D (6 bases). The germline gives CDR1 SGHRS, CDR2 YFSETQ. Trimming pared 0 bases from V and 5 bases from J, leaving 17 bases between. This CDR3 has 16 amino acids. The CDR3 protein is CASSLGSQGIAETQYF. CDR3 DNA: TGCGCCAGCAGCTTGGGGTCACAGGGAATAGCGGAGACCCAGTACTTC.

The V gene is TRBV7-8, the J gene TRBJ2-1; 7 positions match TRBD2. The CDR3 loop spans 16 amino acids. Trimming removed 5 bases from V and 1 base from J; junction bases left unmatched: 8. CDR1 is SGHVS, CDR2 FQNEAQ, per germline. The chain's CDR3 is CASSQARGESYNEQFF. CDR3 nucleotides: TGTGCCAGCAGCCAGGCTCGGGGGGAGTCCTACAATGAGCAGTTCTTC.

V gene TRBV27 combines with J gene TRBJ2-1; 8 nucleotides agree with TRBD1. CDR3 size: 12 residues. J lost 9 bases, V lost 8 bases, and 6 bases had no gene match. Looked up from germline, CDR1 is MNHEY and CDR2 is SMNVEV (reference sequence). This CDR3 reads CASHRGIGEQFF. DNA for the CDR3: TGTGCCAGCCACAGGGGGATAGGTGAGCAGTTCTTC.

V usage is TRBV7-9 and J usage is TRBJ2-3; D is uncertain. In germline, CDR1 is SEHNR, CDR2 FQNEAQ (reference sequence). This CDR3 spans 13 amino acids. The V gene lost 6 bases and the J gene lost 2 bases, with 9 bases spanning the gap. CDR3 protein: CASSRLSTDTQYF. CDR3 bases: TGTGCCAGCAGTCGTCTTTCCACAGATACGCAGTATTTT.

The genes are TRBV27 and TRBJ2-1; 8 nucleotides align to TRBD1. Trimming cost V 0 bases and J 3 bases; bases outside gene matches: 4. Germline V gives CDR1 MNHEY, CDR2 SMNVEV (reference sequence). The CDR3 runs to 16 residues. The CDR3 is CASSLSSGQVYNEQFF. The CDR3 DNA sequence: TGTGCCAGCAGTTTATCGTCGGGACAGGTCTACAATGAGCAGTTCTTC.

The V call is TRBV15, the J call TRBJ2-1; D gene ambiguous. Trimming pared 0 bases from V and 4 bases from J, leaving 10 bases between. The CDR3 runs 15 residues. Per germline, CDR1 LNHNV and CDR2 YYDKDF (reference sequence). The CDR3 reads CATSRESVLYNEQFF. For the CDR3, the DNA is TGTGCCACCAGCAGAGAGTCGGTCTTGTACAATGAGCAGTTCTTC.

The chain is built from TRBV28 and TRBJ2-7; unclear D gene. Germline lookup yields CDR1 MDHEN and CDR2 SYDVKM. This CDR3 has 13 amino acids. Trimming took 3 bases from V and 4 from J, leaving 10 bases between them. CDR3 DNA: TGTGCCAGCAGTTTTCTACTCCTGTACGAGCAGTACTTC. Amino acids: CASSFLLLYEQYF.

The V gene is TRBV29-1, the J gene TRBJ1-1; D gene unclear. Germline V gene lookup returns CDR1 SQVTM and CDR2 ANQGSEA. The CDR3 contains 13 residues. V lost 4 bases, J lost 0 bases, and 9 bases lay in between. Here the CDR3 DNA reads TGCAGCGTTGTGGGTGGAGTGAACACTGAAGCTTTCTTT. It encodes CSVVGGVNTEAFF.

The CDR3 DNA reads TGTGCCAGCAGCTTGGGGCAGGGGCTAGCCAAAAACATTCAGTACTTC. Amino acids: CASSLGQGLAKNIQYF. The rearrangement uses TRBV5-4 and TRBJ2-4; perhaps TRBD1 as D (6 bases). Germline CDR1 SGHNT, CDR2 YYREEE (reference sequence). The CDR3 length is 16 residues. Trimming took 0 bases from V and 0 from J, leaving 10 bases between them.

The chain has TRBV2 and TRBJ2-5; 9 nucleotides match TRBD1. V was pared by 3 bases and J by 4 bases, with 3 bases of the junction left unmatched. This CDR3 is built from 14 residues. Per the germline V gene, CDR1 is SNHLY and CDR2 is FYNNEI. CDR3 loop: CASSDGQGRETQYF. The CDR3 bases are TGTGCCAGCAGTGATGGACAGGGGAGAGAGACCCAGTACTTC.

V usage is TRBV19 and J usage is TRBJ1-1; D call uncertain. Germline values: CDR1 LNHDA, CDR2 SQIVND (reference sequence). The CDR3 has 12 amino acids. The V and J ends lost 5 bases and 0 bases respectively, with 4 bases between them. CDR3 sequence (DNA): TGTGCCAGTAGTTCAGTGAACACTGAAGCTTTCTTT. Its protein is CASSSVNTEAFF.

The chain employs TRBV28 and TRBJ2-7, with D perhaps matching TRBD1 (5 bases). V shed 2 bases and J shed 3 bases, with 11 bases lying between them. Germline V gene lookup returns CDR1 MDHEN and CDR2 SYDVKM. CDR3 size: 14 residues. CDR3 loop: CASSLQGTGYEQYF. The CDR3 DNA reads TGTGCCAGCAGTTTACAGGGTACGGGCTACGAGCAGTACTTC.

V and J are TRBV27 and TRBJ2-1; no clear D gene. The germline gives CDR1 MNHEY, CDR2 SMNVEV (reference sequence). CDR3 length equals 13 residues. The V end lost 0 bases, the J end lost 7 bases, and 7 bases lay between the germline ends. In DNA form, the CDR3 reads TGTGCCAGCAGTTTATCCCCTAGAAATGAGCAGTTCTTC. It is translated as CASSLSPRNEQFF.

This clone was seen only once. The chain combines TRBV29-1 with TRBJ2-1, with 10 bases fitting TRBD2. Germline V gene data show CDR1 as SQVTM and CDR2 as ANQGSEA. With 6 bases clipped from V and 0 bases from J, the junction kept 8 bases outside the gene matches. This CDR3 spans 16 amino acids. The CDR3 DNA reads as TGCAGCGTCGCCGGGACTAGCGTAAGCTCCTACAATGAGCAGTTCTTC. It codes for CSVAGTSVSSYNEQFF.

The CDR3 sequence is CASSMGQSSYEQYF. CDR3 sequence (DNA): TGTGCCAGTAGTATGGGGCAGAGCTCCTACGAGCAGTACTTC. The chain combines TRBV19 with TRBJ2-7; D may be TRBD1 (5 bases). The length of the CDR3 is 14 residues. Germline V gene sequence: CDR1 LNHDA, CDR2 SQIVND (reference sequence). Trimming pared 3 bases from V and 0 bases from J, leaving 9 bases between. The entire variable domain, with the rest obtained from reference TRBV19 and TRBJ2-7, is as follows: DGGITQSPKYLFRKEGQNVTLSCEQNLNHDAMYWYRQDPGQGLRLIYYSQIVNDFQKGDIAEGYSVSREKKESFPLTVTSAQKNPTAFYLCASSMGQSSYEQYFGPGTRLTVT.

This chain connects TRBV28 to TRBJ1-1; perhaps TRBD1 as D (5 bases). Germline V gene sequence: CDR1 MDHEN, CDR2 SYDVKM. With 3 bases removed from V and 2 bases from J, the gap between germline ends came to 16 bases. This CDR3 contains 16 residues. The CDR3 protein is CASSFMRSRTNTEAFF. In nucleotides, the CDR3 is TGTGCCAGCAGTTTTATGAGGTCGCGGACAAACACTGAAGCTTTCTTT. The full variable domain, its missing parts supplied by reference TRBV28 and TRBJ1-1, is DVKVTQSSRYLVKRTGEKVFLECVQDMDHENMFWYRQDPGLGLRLIYFSYDVKMKEKGDIPEGYSVSREKKERFSLILESASTNQTSMYLCASSFMRSRTNTEAFFGQGTRLTVV.